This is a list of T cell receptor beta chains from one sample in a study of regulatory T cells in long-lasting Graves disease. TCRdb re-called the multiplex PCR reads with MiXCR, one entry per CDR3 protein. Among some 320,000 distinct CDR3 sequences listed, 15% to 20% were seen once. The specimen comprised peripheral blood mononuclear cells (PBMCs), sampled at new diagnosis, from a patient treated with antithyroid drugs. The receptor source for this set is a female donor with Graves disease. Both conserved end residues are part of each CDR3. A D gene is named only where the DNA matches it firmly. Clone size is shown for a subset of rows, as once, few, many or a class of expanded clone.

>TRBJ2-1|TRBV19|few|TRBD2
CASSRGGLAGGRHEQFF
TGTGCCAGTAGTAGGGGGGGACTAGCGGGAGGAAGGCATGAGCAGTTCTTC
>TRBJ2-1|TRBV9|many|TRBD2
CASSGLSGGSSYNEQFF
TGTGCCAGCAGCGGCCTTAGCGGGGGGAGCTCCTACAATGAGCAGTTCTTC
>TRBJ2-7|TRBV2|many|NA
CASSDSRGEQYF
TGTGCCAGCAGCGACTCTCGAGGCGAGCAGTACTTC
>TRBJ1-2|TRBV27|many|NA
CASSLEARGNYGYTF
TGTGCCAGCAGTTTAGAAGCCAGGGGCAACTATGGCTACACCTTC
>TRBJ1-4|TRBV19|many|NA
CASSTRTGTDARKLFF
TGTGCCAGTAGTACCAGAACGGGGACCGACGCCAGAAAACTGTTTTTT
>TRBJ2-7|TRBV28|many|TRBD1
CASSRGQAYEQYF
TGTGCCAGCAGTCGGGGACAGGCCTACGAGCAGTACTTC
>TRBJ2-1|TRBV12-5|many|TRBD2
CASGPLGLAGNNEQFF
TGTGCTAGTGGCCCCCTAGGGCTAGCGGGAAACAATGAGCAGTTCTTC
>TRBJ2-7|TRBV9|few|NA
CASSVGTWGVEQYF
TGTGCCAGCAGCGTAGGTACATGGGGCGTCGAGCAGTACTTC
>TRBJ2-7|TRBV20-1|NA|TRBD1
CSARDSSLPGQVYEQYF
TGCAGTGCTAGAGACTCCTCCCTACCGGGACAGGTCTACGAGCAGTACTTC
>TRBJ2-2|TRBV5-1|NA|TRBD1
CASSFKTGPPTGELFF
TGCGCCAGCAGCTTCAAGACAGGGCCACCCACCGGGGAGCTGTTTTTT
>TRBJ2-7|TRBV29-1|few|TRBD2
CSAQREGSYEQYF
TGCAGCGCCCAGCGGGAGGGGTCCTACGAGCAGTACTTC
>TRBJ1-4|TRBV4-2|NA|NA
CASSPSEDNEKLFF
TGTGCCAGCAGCCCCTCAGAGGACAATGAAAAACTGTTTTTT
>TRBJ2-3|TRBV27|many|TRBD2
CASSWTSGRPSTDTQYF
TGTGCCAGCAGTTGGACTAGCGGGAGGCCCAGCACAGATACGCAGTATTTT
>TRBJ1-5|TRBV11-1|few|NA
CASSLGGERNQPQHF
TGTGCCAGCAGCTTAGGCGGCGAGCGCAATCAGCCCCAGCATTTT
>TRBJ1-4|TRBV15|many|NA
CATSLSWTGTEKLFF
TGTGCCACCAGCCTATCTTGGACGGGTACTGAAAAACTGTTTTTT
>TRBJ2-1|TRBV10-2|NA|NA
CASSELRGGAYNEQFF
TGCGCCAGCAGTGAGTTACGGGGAGGCGCCTACAATGAGCAGTTCTTC
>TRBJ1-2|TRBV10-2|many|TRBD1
CASSDVGGYGYAF
TGCGCCAGCAGTGACGTAGGGGGCTATGGCTACGCCTTC
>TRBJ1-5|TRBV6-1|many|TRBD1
CASSDTGGKGNQPQHF
TGTGCCAGCAGTGATACAGGGGGCAAAGGCAATCAGCCCCAGCATTTT